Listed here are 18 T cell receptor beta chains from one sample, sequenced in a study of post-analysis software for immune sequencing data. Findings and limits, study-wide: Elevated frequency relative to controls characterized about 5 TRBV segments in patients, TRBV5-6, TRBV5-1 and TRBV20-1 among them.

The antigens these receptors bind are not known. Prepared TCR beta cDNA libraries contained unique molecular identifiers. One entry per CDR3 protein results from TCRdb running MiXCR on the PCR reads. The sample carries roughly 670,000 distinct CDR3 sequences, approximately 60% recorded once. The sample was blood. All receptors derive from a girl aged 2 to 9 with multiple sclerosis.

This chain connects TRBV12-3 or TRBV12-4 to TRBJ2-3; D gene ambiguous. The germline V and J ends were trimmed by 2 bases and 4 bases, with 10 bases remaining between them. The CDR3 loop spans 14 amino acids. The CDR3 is CASSLLVNADTQYF. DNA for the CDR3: TGTGCCAGCAGTTTACTGGTAAACGCAGATACGCAGTATTTT.

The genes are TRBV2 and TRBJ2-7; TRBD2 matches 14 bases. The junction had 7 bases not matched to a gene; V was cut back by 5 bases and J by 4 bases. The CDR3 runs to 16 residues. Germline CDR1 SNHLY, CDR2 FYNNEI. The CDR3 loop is CASSPRLAGGTYEQYF. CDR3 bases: TGTGCCAGCAGTCCAAGACTAGCGGGGGGGACTTACGAGCAGTACTTC.

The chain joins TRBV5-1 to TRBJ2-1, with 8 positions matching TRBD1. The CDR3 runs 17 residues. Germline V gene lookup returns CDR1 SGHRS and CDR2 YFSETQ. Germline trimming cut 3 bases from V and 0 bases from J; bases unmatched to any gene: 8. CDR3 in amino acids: CASSSGGGASSYNEQFF. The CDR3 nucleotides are TGCGCCAGCAGCTCAGGGGGCGGGGCGAGCTCCTACAATGAGCAGTTCTTC.

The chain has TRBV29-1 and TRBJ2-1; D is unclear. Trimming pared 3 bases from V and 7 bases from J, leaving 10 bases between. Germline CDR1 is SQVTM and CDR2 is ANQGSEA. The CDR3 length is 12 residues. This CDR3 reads CSVDVSRNEQFF. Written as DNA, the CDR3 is TGCAGCGTTGACGTGTCCCGGAATGAGCAGTTCTTC.

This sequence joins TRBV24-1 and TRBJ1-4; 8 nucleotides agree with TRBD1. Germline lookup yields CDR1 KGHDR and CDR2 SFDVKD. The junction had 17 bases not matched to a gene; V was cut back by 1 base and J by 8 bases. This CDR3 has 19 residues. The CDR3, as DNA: TGTGCCACCAGTGATTTAGGGCAGGGGGCGCCGAGGGAATTCGAAAAACTGTTTTTT. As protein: CATSDLGQGAPREFEKLFF.

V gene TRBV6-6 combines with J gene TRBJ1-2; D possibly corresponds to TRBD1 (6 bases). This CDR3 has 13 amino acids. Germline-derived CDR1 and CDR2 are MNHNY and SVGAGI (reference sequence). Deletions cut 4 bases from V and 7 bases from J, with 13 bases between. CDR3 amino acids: CASSSTGPRGYTF. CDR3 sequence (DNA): TGTGCCAGCAGTTCCACAGGGCCACGTGGCTACACCTTC.

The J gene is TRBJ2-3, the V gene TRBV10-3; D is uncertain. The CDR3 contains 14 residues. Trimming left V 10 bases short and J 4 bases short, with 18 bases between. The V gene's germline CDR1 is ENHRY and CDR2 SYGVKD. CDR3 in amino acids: CATTRAETPDTQYF. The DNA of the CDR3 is TGTGCCACCACCCGGGCGGAGACCCCAGATACGCAGTATTTT.

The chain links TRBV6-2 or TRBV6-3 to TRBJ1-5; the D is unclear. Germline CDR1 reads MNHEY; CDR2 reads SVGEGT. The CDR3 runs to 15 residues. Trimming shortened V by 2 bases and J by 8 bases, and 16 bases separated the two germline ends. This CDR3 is CASSYRPSSYEPQHF. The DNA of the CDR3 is TGTGCCAGCAGTTACCGGCCTTCCTCGTATGAGCCCCAGCATTTT.

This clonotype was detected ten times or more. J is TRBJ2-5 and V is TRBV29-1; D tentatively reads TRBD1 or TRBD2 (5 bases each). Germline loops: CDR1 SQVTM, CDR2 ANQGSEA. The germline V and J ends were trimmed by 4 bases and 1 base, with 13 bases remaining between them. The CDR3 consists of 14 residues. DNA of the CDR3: TGCAGCGTTGTGGGACCCCTAGGCCAAGAGACCCAGTACTTC. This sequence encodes CSVVGPLGQETQYF.

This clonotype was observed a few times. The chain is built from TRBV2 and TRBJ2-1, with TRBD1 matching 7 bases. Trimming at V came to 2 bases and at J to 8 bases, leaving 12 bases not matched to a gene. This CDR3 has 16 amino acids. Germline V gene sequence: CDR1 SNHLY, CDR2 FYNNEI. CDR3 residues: CASSEMRTGSADEQFF. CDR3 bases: TGTGCCAGCAGTGAAATGAGGACAGGTAGTGCGGATGAGCAGTTCTTC.

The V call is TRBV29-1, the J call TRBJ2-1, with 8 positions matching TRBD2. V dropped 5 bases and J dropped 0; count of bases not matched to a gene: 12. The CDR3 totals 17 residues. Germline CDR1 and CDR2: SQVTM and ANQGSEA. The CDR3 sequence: CSVRGAGGDSSYNEQFF. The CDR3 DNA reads TGCAGCGTTCGTGGGGCGGGGGGCGATTCCTCCTACAATGAGCAGTTCTTC.

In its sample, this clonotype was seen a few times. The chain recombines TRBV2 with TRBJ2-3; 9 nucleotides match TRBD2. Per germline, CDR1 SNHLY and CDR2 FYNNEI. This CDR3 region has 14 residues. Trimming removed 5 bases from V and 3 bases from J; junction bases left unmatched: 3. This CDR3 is CASSRSGRTDTQYF. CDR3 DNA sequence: TGTGCCAGCAGTCGTAGCGGGAGAACAGATACGCAGTATTTT.

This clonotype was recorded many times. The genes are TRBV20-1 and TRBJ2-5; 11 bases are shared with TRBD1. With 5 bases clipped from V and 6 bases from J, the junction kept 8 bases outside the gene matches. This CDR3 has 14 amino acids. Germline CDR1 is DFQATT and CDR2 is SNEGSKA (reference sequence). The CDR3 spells CSAPPGQGVKTQYF. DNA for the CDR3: TGCAGTGCTCCGCCGGGACAGGGGGTGAAGACCCAGTACTTC.

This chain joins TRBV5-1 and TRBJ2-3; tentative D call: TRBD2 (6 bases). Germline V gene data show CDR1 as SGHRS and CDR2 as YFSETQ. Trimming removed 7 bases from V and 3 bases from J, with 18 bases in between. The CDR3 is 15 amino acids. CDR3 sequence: CASYREILATDTQYF. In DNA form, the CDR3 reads TGCGCCAGCTATCGTGAAATACTAGCAACAGATACGCAGTATTTT. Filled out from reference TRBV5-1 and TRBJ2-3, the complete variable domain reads KAGVTQTPRYLIKTRGQQVTLSCSPISGHRSVSWYQQTPGQGLQFLFEYFSETQRNKGNFPGRFSGRQFSNSRSEMNVSTLELGDSALYLCASYREILATDTQYFGPGTRLTVL.

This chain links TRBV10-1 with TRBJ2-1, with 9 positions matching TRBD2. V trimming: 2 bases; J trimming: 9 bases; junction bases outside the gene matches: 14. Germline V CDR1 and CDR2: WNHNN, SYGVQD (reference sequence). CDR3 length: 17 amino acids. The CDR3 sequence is CASSENTGTSLGAEQFF. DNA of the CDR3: TGCGCCAGCAGTGAGAATACGGGGACTAGCTTAGGTGCTGAGCAGTTCTTC.

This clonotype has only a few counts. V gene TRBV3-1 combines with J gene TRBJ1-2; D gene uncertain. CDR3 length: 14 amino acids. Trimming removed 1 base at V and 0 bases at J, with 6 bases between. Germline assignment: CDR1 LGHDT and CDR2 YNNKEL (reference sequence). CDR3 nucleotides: TGTGCCAGCAGCCAAGGCCGCCCTAACTATGGCTACACCTTC. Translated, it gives CASSQGRPNYGYTF.

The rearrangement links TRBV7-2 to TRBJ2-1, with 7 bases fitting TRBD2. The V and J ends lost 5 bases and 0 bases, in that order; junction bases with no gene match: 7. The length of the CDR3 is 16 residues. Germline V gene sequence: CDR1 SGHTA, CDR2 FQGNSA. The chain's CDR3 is CASSLKAGSSYNEQFF. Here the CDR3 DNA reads TGTGCCAGCAGCCTAAAAGCGGGGAGCTCCTACAATGAGCAGTTCTTC.

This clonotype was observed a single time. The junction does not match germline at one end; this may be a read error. The CDR3 reads CTSSPRQGSIQYF. In DNA form, the CDR3 reads TGTACCAGCAGCCCCCGACAGGGGTCCATTCAGTACTTC. The chain carries TRBV3-1 and TRBJ2-4; 8 bases are a match to TRBD1. Germline values: CDR1 LGHDT, CDR2 YNNKEL (reference sequence). This CDR3 comprises 13 residues.